Listed here are 20 T cell receptor beta chains from one sample, sequenced in a study of blood T cell repertoires in COVID-19. Profiling relied on immunoSEQ multiplex PCR, and the TCRdb table lists in-frame clones only, not all of them. Of tens of thousands of clones listed, 81% are singletons. The source material was peripheral blood. These receptors all stem from a man in his sixties or seventies with COVID-19, enrolled during active disease.

The chain joins TRBV7-2 to TRBJ2-2; TRBD2 matches at 7 bases. The J segment lost 6 bases and the V segment lost 5 bases, leaving 12 bases of the junction unmatched. The CDR3 is made up of 16 amino acids. Germline V gene sequence: CDR1 SGHTA, CDR2 FQGNSA. In DNA, the CDR3 is TGTGCCAGCAGCCCCAGCGGACTAGTGTCTCCCGGGGAGCTGTTTTTT. Translated: CASSPSGLVSPGELFF.

The chain carries TRBV7-9 and TRBJ2-1, with D perhaps TRBD2 (5 bases). Trimming removed 3 bases from V and 7 bases from J, with 7 bases in between. Germline V lookup: CDR1 SEHNR, CDR2 FQNEAQ (reference sequence). The CDR3 is 12 amino acids. CDR3 DNA: TGTGCCAGCAGCTTTAGCGCGAATGAGCAGTTCTTC. Protein sequence: CASSFSANEQFF.

V is TRBV6-5 and J is TRBJ2-3; no reliable D call. Germline CDR1 and CDR2: MNHEY and SVGAGI. Between the trimmed V and J ends, which lost 0 bases and 2 bases, there was a span of 3 bases. The CDR3 extends over 13 amino acids. Here the CDR3 reads CASSYSSTDTQYF. The CDR3 region has the DNA TGTGCCAGCAGTTACTCCTCCACAGATACGCAGTATTTT.

In its sample, this clone was seen a few times. The V and J genes are TRBV3-1 (or the pseudogene TRBV3-2) and TRBJ1-6, with 11 bases matching TRBD1. The germline V gene has CDR1 LGHDT and CDR2 YNNKEL (reference sequence). The CDR3 length is 16 residues. The V gene end was trimmed by 5 bases and the J gene end by 4 bases; junction bases not matched to a gene: 4. The CDR3 DNA reads TGTGCCAGCAGCTATGGGACAGGGGGATATAATTCACCCCTCCACTTT. Its translation is CASSYGTGGYNSPLHF.

The chain carries TRBV7-9 and TRBJ2-5; D possibly corresponds to TRBD2 (5 bases). Trimming pared 5 bases from V and 5 bases from J, leaving 12 bases between. Germline CDR1 is SEHNR and CDR2 is FQNEAQ (reference sequence). The CDR3 loop spans 13 amino acids. CDR3 DNA sequence: TGTGCCAGCAGCGAAACTAGTGGGGAGACCCAGTACTTC. Amino acid sequence: CASSETSGETQYF.

The chain employs TRBV2 and TRBJ2-1, with a weak D call TRBD2 (5 bases). The V end lost 3 bases, the J end lost 6 bases, and 21 bases lay between the germline ends. Germline V CDR1 and CDR2: SNHLY, FYNNEI. This CDR3 spans 17 amino acids. The CDR3 here is CASSDASKAAWGNEQFF. The CDR3, as DNA: TGTGCCAGCAGTGACGCTAGCAAAGCAGCCTGGGGCAATGAGCAGTTCTTC.

This chain connects TRBV7-2 to TRBJ1-1; D is possibly TRBD1 (6 bases). With 2 bases removed from V and 5 bases from J, the gap between germline ends came to 12 bases. CDR1 and CDR2 from the germline V gene are SGHTA and FQGNSA. The CDR3 has 14 amino acids. The CDR3 region is CASSLREGVTEAFF. The CDR3 DNA reads as TGTGCCAGCAGCTTAAGGGAGGGGGTAACTGAAGCTTTCTTT.

This chain joins TRBV28 and TRBJ1-5; 11 bases are shared with TRBD1. This CDR3 region has 17 residues. CDR1 and CDR2 (germline): MDHEN, SYDVKM. V lost 6 bases, J lost 6 bases, and 13 bases stayed unmatched. Written as DNA, the CDR3 is TGTGCCAGCAGGCGGGACAGGGGGGGATTGGGGATTCAGCCCCAGCATTTT. Its translation: CASRRDRGGLGIQPQHF.

The chain combines TRBV6-5 with TRBJ1-5; D remains ambiguous. The CDR3 is 13 amino acids. The V end was cut by 2 bases, the J end by 3 bases, with 5 bases between. Germline V gene lookup returns CDR1 MNHEY and CDR2 SVGAGI. Here the CDR3 reads CASSYDYNQPQHF. CDR3 sequence (DNA): TGTGCCAGCAGTTACGACTACAATCAGCCCCAGCATTTT.

The V call is TRBV7-2, the J call TRBJ1-1, with D tentatively TRBD1 (6 bases). Germline loops: CDR1 SGHTA, CDR2 FQGNSA. The germline V and J ends were trimmed by 0 bases and 3 bases, with 23 bases remaining between them. CDR3 length: 19 residues. The chain's CDR3 is CASSLARYGQTLRYTEAFF. DNA for the CDR3: TGTGCCAGCAGCTTAGCCAGATACGGACAGACGCTCAGGTACACTGAAGCTTTCTTT.

The chain couples TRBV4-2 to TRBJ2-7; 8 bases agree with TRBD1. Per germline, CDR1 LGHNA and CDR2 YNFKEQ. V was clipped by 7 bases and J by 4 bases; unmatched bases: 9. CDR3 length equals 14 residues. CDR3 amino acids: CASNYDRGGYEQYF. The CDR3 bases are TGTGCCAGCAACTACGACAGGGGAGGATACGAGCAGTACTTC.

The CDR3 nucleotides read TGTGCCAGTTCAGGTCCGCGGAGGAATGAGCAGTTCTTC. Amino acid sequence: CASSGPRRNEQFF. This chain connects TRBV19 to TRBJ2-1, with D possibly matching TRBD2 (5 bases). CDR3 length equals 13 residues. Per the germline V gene, CDR1 is LNHDA and CDR2 is SQIVND (reference sequence). With 8 bases removed from V and 7 bases from J, the gap between germline ends came to 15 bases.

The chain combines TRBV4-3 with TRBJ2-1; TRBD2 matches at 9 bases. V was clipped by 0 bases and J by 8 bases; unmatched bases: 20. Germline V gene sequence: CDR1 LGHNA, CDR2 YSLEER. The CDR3 has 20 amino acids. The CDR3 region has the DNA TGCGCCAGCAGCCAAGATTATTGGGGTCTAGCGGGAAGTAGAGGCGATGAGCAGTTCTTC. Its translation is CASSQDYWGLAGSRGDEQFF.

The gene calls are TRBV4-2 and TRBJ2-7, with D uncertain. There are 15 residues in the CDR3. CDR1 is LGHNA, CDR2 YNFKEQ, per germline. Trimming left V 0 bases short and J 2 bases short, with 11 bases between. The chain's CDR3 is CASSQESRQAYEQYF. DNA for the CDR3: TGTGCCAGCAGCCAAGAATCTCGACAAGCCTACGAGCAGTACTTC.

CDR3: CASLFRGGRRSSNEKLFF. DNA of the CDR3: TGTGCCAGCCTGTTTAGAGGGGGCCGACGCTCATCTAATGAAAAACTGTTTTTT. The rearrangement uses TRBV28 and TRBJ1-4; 7 nucleotides agree with TRBD1. V dropped 8 bases and J dropped 3; count of bases not matched to a gene: 18. CDR1 is MDHEN and CDR2 is SYDVKM in the germline V gene. The CDR3 is made up of 18 amino acids.

The chain employs TRBV30 and TRBJ1-5; TRBD1 matches at 9 bases. CDR3 size: 14 residues. From germline, CDR1 is GTSNPN and CDR2 SVGIG (reference sequence). The junction had 5 bases not matched to a gene; V was cut back by 4 bases and J by 4 bases. The CDR3 loop reads CAWTPGQGNQPQHF. DNA of the CDR3: TGTGCCTGGACCCCGGGACAGGGTAATCAGCCCCAGCATTTT.

The chain carries TRBV4-1 and TRBJ2-7; D is undetermined. CDR1 is MGHRA, CDR2 YSYEKL, per germline. The V end was cut by 0 bases, the J end by 6 bases, with 15 bases between. The length of the CDR3 is 15 residues. The CDR3 DNA is TGCGCCAGCAGCCAAGAGTCCGGCGCGGTTACCGAGCAGTACTTC. This sequence encodes CASSQESGAVTEQYF.

This chain connects TRBV7-2 to TRBJ2-3, with unresolved D. The germline gives CDR1 SGHTA, CDR2 FQGNSA. The CDR3 runs to 16 residues. The V end was cut by 0 bases, the J end by 0 bases, with 10 bases between. This CDR3 is CASSLALTVSTDTQYF. The CDR3 nucleotides read TGTGCCAGCAGCTTAGCGCTAACAGTTAGCACAGATACGCAGTATTTT.

The gene calls are TRBV6-5 and TRBJ1-2; 10 nucleotides match TRBD1. CDR3 length: 14 amino acids. Unmatched junction bases numbered 7, after V lost 5 bases and J lost 7 bases. The germline V gene encodes CDR1 MNHEY and CDR2 SVGAGI. CDR3 sequence: CASSRGTGDSGYTF. The CDR3, as DNA: TGTGCCAGCAGTAGGGGGACAGGGGATAGTGGCTACACCTTC.

V gene TRBV20-1 combines with J gene TRBJ2-3; D is undetermined. Germline V gene sequence: CDR1 DFQATT, CDR2 SNEGSKA (reference sequence). V lost 3 bases and J 0 bases, leaving 7 bases between the germline ends. The CDR3 covers 13 residues. Here the CDR3 DNA reads TGCAGTGCTAGTGAATCGAGCACAGATACGCAGTATTTT. Protein product: CSASESSTDTQYF.